The 29 T cell receptor beta chains below were found in one sample sequenced in a study of glioma-infiltrating T cells after dendritic cell vaccination. Here immunoSEQ multiplex PCR was the method, and the copy in TCRdb shows in-frame clones only, minus some. The data show fewer than 50,000 clones, with 70% to 85% seen just once and approximately 8.3% held by the top ten. Sequences were derived from blood, sampled before dendritic cell vaccination. These receptors originate from a human donor with glioblastoma.

The chain carries TRBV18 and TRBJ2-7, with 7 bases fitting TRBD1. With 3 bases clipped from V and 1 base from J, the junction kept 3 bases outside the gene matches. This CDR3 has 14 residues. Germline values: CDR1 KGHSH, CDR2 LQKENI. CDR3 amino acids: CASSPRDRSYEQYF. The DNA of the CDR3 is TGTGCCAGCTCACCCCGGGACAGATCCTACGAGCAGTACTTC.

The rearrangement links TRBV28 to TRBJ2-4; 8 bases are shared with TRBD1. Germline V gene sequence: CDR1 MDHEN, CDR2 SYDVKM. Losses at the gene ends were 5 bases for V and 6 bases for J; bases not matched to a gene: 6. CDR3 size: 14 residues. This CDR3 reads CASSKDRELNIQYF. CDR3 nucleotides: TGTGCCAGCAGTAAGGACAGGGAATTAAACATTCAGTACTTC. The full variable domain, in which reference TRBV28 and TRBJ2-4 provide the parts outside the CDR3, is DVKVTQSSRYLVKRTGEKVFLECVQDMDHENMFWYRQDPGLGLRLIYFSYDVKMKEKGDIPEGYSVSREKKERFSLILESASTNQTSMYLCASSKDRELNIQYFGAGTRLSVL.

This sequence joins TRBV5-1 and TRBJ2-1; 10 bases map to TRBD2. Losses at the gene ends were 4 bases for V and 10 bases for J; bases not matched to a gene: 8. Germline CDR1 is SGHRS and CDR2 is YFSETQ. The CDR3 extends over 14 amino acids. The CDR3 nucleotides are TGCGCCAGCAGCAGACTAGCGGGCGAGGGGGAGCAGTTCTTC. It translates to CASSRLAGEGEQFF.

This rearrangement joins TRBV27 to TRBJ1-4; no clear D gene. The germline CDR1 and CDR2 sequences are MNHEY and SMNVEV (reference sequence). V was clipped by 1 base and J by 5 bases, with 11 bases between them. This CDR3 spans 15 amino acids. CDR3 sequence (DNA): TGTGCCAGCAGTTTATTTGGCCCGATAAATGAAAAACTGTTTTTT. Translating gives CASSLFGPINEKLFF.

The genes are TRBV9 and TRBJ2-5, with 14 positions matching TRBD2. Trimming at V came to 4 bases and at J to 2 bases, leaving 4 bases not matched to a gene. CDR3 length: 16 residues. The germline V gene encodes CDR1 SGDLS and CDR2 YYNGEE. CDR3 protein: CASSPRTSGGQETQYF. The CDR3 nucleotides are TGTGCCAGCAGCCCACGGACTAGCGGGGGGCAAGAGACCCAGTACTTC.

The rearrangement links TRBV28 to TRBJ2-1; 9 nucleotides align to TRBD1. The CDR3 extends over 18 amino acids. After removal of 4 bases from V and 9 bases from J, the junction contained 19 bases not matched to a gene. Germline V gene lookup returns CDR1 MDHEN and CDR2 SYDVKM. The chain's CDR3 is CASSSSNSGDREWGEQFF. CDR3 nucleotide sequence: TGTGCCAGCAGTTCATCGAACAGCGGGGACAGGGAGTGGGGTGAGCAGTTCTTC.

In its sample, this clone was seen once. The chain links TRBV28 to TRBJ1-5; D gene unclear. Germline CDR1 MDHEN, CDR2 SYDVKM. The CDR3 totals 16 residues. V was clipped by 1 base and J by 0 bases, with 10 bases between them. The CDR3 sequence: CASSLYKGDSNQPQHF. In nucleotides, the CDR3 is TGTGCCAGCAGTTTATATAAGGGAGATAGCAATCAGCCCCAGCATTTT.

This chain connects TRBV10-3 to TRBJ2-1, with TRBD1 as a possible D gene (6 bases). Germline V lookup: CDR1 ENHRY, CDR2 SYGVKD. This CDR3 is 13 amino acids long. V was trimmed by 9 bases and J by 4 bases, leaving 13 bases between them. CDR3 in DNA: TGTGCCATTAACGGACAGTTATACAATGAGCAGTTCTTC. Encoded protein: CAINGQLYNEQFF.

This clone was observed a handful of times. The gene calls are TRBV7-8 and TRBJ1-1; perhaps TRBD1 as D (6 bases). The CDR3 is 15 residues long. Germline values: CDR1 SGHVS, CDR2 FQNEAQ. Trimming removed 5 bases at V and 5 bases at J, with 18 bases between. The CDR3 protein is CASSQDWGLGTEAFF. The CDR3 nucleotides are TGTGCCAGCAGCCAAGATTGGGGGCTGGGGACTGAAGCTTTCTTT. Together with reference TRBV7-8 and TRBJ1-1, the CDR3 gives the full variable domain: GAGVSQSPRYKVAKRGQDVALRCDPISGHVSLFWYQQALGQGPEFLTYFQNEAQLDKSGLPSDRFFAERPEGSVSTLKIQRTQQEDSAVYLCASSQDWGLGTEAFFGQGTRLTVV.

The chain joins TRBV5-1 to TRBJ2-1; D may be TRBD1 (5 bases). Germline V CDR1 and CDR2: SGHRS, YFSETQ. V shed 0 bases and J shed 7 bases, with 11 bases lying between them. This CDR3 region has 14 residues. The CDR3 DNA reads as TGCGCCAGCAGCTTGGGACAGTCTAGGAATGAGCAGTTCTTC. It encodes CASSLGQSRNEQFF.

V gene TRBV6-6 combines with J gene TRBJ2-1, with D possibly matching TRBD2 (6 bases). Trimming pared 11 bases from V and 3 bases from J, leaving 11 bases between. The CDR3 runs 12 residues. Germline assignment: CDR1 MNHNY and CDR2 SVGAGI (reference sequence). The CDR3 DNA reads as TGTGCCGGTGGCGGGGTCTACAATGAGCAGTTCTTC. Encoded protein: CAGGGVYNEQFF.

This clone was picked up one time. The chain is built from TRBV5-1 and TRBJ2-5; 11 nucleotides agree with TRBD2. Unmatched junction bases numbered 3, after V lost 4 bases and J lost 4 bases. This CDR3 spans 14 amino acids. The germline gives CDR1 SGHRS, CDR2 YFSETQ. Written as DNA, the CDR3 is TGCGCCAGCAGCATCACTAGCGGGGGAGAGACCCAGTACTTC. Amino acids: CASSITSGGETQYF.

V and J are TRBV9 and TRBJ1-5, with D unresolved. The V gene's germline CDR1 is SGDLS and CDR2 YYNGEE. V was cut by 3 bases and J by 12 bases, with 19 bases left in between. CDR3 length equals 14 residues. CDR3 coding DNA: TGTGCCAGCAGCGGGGCCGATCCACGGTCGGTCCAGCATTTT. Translated, it gives CASSGADPRSVQHF.

The gene calls are TRBV6-1 and TRBJ2-2; D remains unclear. Germline V gene data show CDR1 as MNHNS and CDR2 as SASEGT. V shed 0 bases and J shed 6 bases, with 8 bases lying between them. This CDR3 is 14 amino acids long. In nucleotides, the CDR3 is TGTGCCAGCAGTGAAGCGCTTGCGTCCGGGGAGCTGTTTTTT. Amino acid sequence: CASSEALASGELFF.

This chain connects TRBV7-6 to TRBJ2-1; TRBD2 agrees at 10 bases. Germline-derived CDR1 and CDR2 are SGHVS and FNYEAQ. V lost 5 bases, J lost 9 bases, and 16 bases stayed unmatched. The CDR3 spans 17 residues. The CDR3 reads CASSPTPPSGGHGEQFF. The CDR3 bases are TGTGCCAGCAGCCCAACCCCCCCTAGCGGGGGTCACGGTGAGCAGTTCTTC. The full variable domain, its missing parts supplied by reference TRBV7-6 and TRBJ2-1, is GAGVSQSPRYKVTKRGQDVALRCDPISGHVSLYWYRQALGQGPEFLTYFNYEAQQDKSGLPNDRFSAERPEGSISTLTIQRTEQRDSAMYRCASSPTPPSGGHGEQFFGPGTRLTVL.

The chain has TRBV10-3 and TRBJ2-7; tentative D call: TRBD2 (6 bases). Trimming cost V 8 bases and J 4 bases, with 18 bases left between them. Germline V gives CDR1 ENHRY, CDR2 SYGVKD. CDR3 length equals 14 residues. CDR3: CAIRERRNYYEQYF. CDR3 DNA sequence: TGTGCCATCCGGGAGAGGCGGAACTATTACGAGCAGTACTTC.

The chain joins TRBV6-6 to TRBJ1-2; D is possibly TRBD1 (6 bases). The germline V gene has CDR1 MNHNY and CDR2 SVGAGI (reference sequence). This CDR3 region has 12 residues. Trimming cost V 7 bases and J 6 bases, with 12 bases left between them. CDR3 coding DNA: TGTGCCAGCAACAGGGAATATCATGGCTACACCTTC. Its protein product is CASNREYHGYTF.

The chain has TRBV4-2 and TRBJ2-3, with TRBD2 matching 8 bases. CDR1 is LGHNA, CDR2 YNFKEQ, per germline. The CDR3 is 16 amino acids. V was pared by 0 bases and J by 5 bases, with 7 bases of the junction left unmatched. CDR3 sequence (DNA): TGTGCCAGCAGCCAAGATGGGGCGGGGGGTCAAGATACGCAGTATTTT. This sequence encodes CASSQDGAGGQDTQYF.

V usage is TRBV7-2 and J usage is TRBJ1-3, with D hard to call. Trimming pared 5 bases from V and 2 bases from J, leaving 13 bases between. This CDR3 is built from 15 residues. Germline assignment: CDR1 SGHTA and CDR2 FQGNSA. The CDR3 DNA reads as TGTGCCAGCAGCCTATATAATTCACCTGGAAACACCATATATTTT. Protein: CASSLYNSPGNTIYF.

The chain has TRBV7-3 and TRBJ2-2, with 10 nucleotides matching TRBD2. The trim removed 4 bases at V and 7 bases at J, leaving 6 bases unmatched. The CDR3 contains 15 residues. Germline values: CDR1 SGHTA, CDR2 FQGTGA. CDR3 sequence (DNA): TGTGCCAGCAGCTCGCAAGCGGGGGGGCACGGGGAGCTGTTTTTT. Translating it yields CASSSQAGGHGELFF.

V is TRBV25-1 and J is TRBJ1-4; D might be TRBD1 (6 bases). Germline CDR1 and CDR2: MGHDK and SYGVNS. The CDR3 is 15 amino acids. Trimming removed 4 bases at V and 4 bases at J, with 13 bases between. The CDR3 loop is CASSAGGGYNEKLFF. CDR3 DNA sequence: TGTGCCAGCAGTGCCGGGGGGGGCTATAATGAAAAACTGTTTTTT.

Only one count was recorded for this clone. V is TRBV7-3 and J is TRBJ2-3, with D possibly matching TRBD2 (6 bases). The length of the CDR3 is 13 residues. Between the trimmed V and J ends, which lost 5 bases and 4 bases, there was a span of 10 bases. The germline gives CDR1 SGHTA, CDR2 FQGTGA. DNA for the CDR3: TGTGCCAGCAGCGACGGGGGTGCAGATACGCAGTATTTT. Translating it yields CASSDGGADTQYF.

The V gene is TRBV7-2, the J gene TRBJ1-2; 10 bases map to TRBD1. The CDR3 is 14 amino acids. With 5 bases clipped from V and 6 bases from J, the junction kept 6 bases outside the gene matches. The V gene's germline CDR1 is SGHTA and CDR2 FQGNSA. CDR3 coding DNA: TGTGCCAGCAGCGTTAGACAGGGGGCCAATGGCTACACCTTC. It yields the protein CASSVRQGANGYTF.

This chain joins TRBV4-2 and TRBJ2-3; 8 nucleotides align to TRBD2. Trimming took 0 bases from V and 8 from J; bases not matched to a gene: 19. This CDR3 has 19 amino acids. Germline V lookup: CDR1 LGHNA, CDR2 YNFKEQ. CDR3 sequence: CASSQESGSAGGHAGTQYF. DNA of the CDR3: TGTGCCAGCAGCCAAGAATCGGGGTCTGCGGGGGGCCACGCAGGTACGCAGTATTTT.

V gene TRBV30 combines with J gene TRBJ1-2, with 7 bases aligning to TRBD1. The CDR3 sequence is 13 residues long. The trim removed 5 bases at V and 4 bases at J, leaving 7 bases unmatched. Germline V gene sequence: CDR1 GTSNPN, CDR2 SVGIG (reference sequence). The CDR3 is CAWARDRPYGYTF. CDR3 coding DNA: TGTGCCTGGGCCAGGGACAGACCCTATGGCTACACCTTC.

The genes are TRBV19 and TRBJ2-5, with TRBD2 matching 7 bases. The length of the CDR3 is 13 residues. CDR1 is LNHDA, CDR2 SQIVND, per germline (reference sequence). J was trimmed by 5 bases and V by 6 bases; bases with no gene match: 6. In nucleotides, the CDR3 is TGTGCCAGTAGAGGACTAGGGGTCGAGACCCAGTACTTC. Residues: CASRGLGVETQYF.

The chain uses TRBV4-2 and TRBJ2-3, with 9 bases aligning to TRBD2. V shed 2 bases and J 0 bases; nucleotides not matched to a gene: 6. CDR1 LGHNA and CDR2 YNFKEQ come from the germline V gene. The CDR3 loop spans 17 amino acids. The CDR3 bases are TGTGCCAGCAGCCAACGCGAGACTAGCGGAAGCACAGATACGCAGTATTTT. Translating it yields CASSQRETSGSTDTQYF.

This chain connects TRBV25-1 to TRBJ2-5, with 7 nucleotides matching TRBD2. The germline gives CDR1 MGHDK, CDR2 SYGVNS. Unmatched junction bases numbered 6, after V lost 2 bases and J lost 3 bases. The CDR3 has 15 amino acids. CDR3 loop: CASSEPGRGEETQYF. DNA for the CDR3: TGTGCCAGCAGTGAACCTGGACGGGGGGAAGAGACCCAGTACTTC.

This chain connects TRBV7-3 to TRBJ2-3; D unresolved. V was cut by 4 bases and J by 8 bases, with 16 bases left in between. CDR3 size: 14 residues. CDR1 is SGHTA, CDR2 FQGTGA, per germline. The CDR3 here is CASSSQTTGGTQYF. The CDR3 DNA reads TGTGCCAGCAGCTCGCAAACCACCGGCGGTACGCAGTATTTT.